This is a list of T cell receptor beta chains from one sample in a study of identical twins. TCRdb ran MiXCR on the 5' RACE reads and lists one entry per CDR3 protein. The profile shows roughly 690,000 distinct CDR3 sequences, 6.1% of them singletons. What was sequenced was naive T cells sorted from blood. The source of these receptors is a man aged 18-30 years in good health. The CDR3 runs from the conserved cysteine through the conserved F or W.

j_call	v_call	cdr3_length	cdr3_aa
TRBJ1-5	TRBV20-1	13	CSARGRSNQPQHF
TRBJ2-2	TRBV10-3	16	CAISGGLAGSTGELFF
TRBJ2-1	TRBV15	14	CATTHPDPYNEQFF
TRBJ2-7	TRBV5-1	18	CASSLPGTSGRSSYEQYF
TRBJ2-7	TRBV9	14	CASSVDLRGDEQYF
TRBJ2-2	TRBV7-2	16	CASSSTSGSGTGELFF
TRBJ2-3	TRBV4-1	16	CASSHVGTQGADTQYF
TRBJ2-5	TRBV30	11	CAWSTGGTQYF
TRBJ2-4	TRBV28	15	CASSPFAVAKNIQYF
TRBJ2-2	TRBV29-1	12	CSVFFPTGELFF
TRBJ1-5	TRBV20-1	13	CSASRASNQPQHF
TRBJ2-2	TRBV24-1	11	CATSVAGELFF
TRBJ2-1	TRBV3-1	14	CASTLTSGNNEQFF
TRBJ2-1	TRBV6-1	12	CASRGSREEQFF
TRBJ2-2	TRBV12-5	15	CASGLVGYNTGELFF
TRBJ2-7	TRBV12-3/TRBV12-4	16	CASSPKPRGGDSEQYF
TRBJ2-3	TRBV20-1	17	CSATSYQVGEFTDTQYF
TRBJ2-3	TRBV5-1	15	CASSLEGGRAYTQYF
TRBJ2-3	TRBV5-4	16	CASSLSGRTSTDTQYF
TRBJ1-1	TRBV4-2	13	CASSQDLDFEAFF
TRBJ2-2	TRBV28	16	CASSFSAGGVTGELFF
TRBJ1-2	TRBV12-3/TRBV12-4	15	CASSLWSGPNYGYTF
TRBJ2-2	TRBV5-1	16	CASSFYSGANTGELFF
TRBJ2-3	TRBV29-1	13	CSVGGGGRDTQYF
TRBJ2-3	TRBV29-1	12	CSVVLSGDTQYF
TRBJ1-6	TRBV12-3/TRBV12-4	16	CASSPLGSSYNSPLHF
TRBJ2-1	TRBV12-3/TRBV12-4	17	CASSFDISGRNYNEQFF
TRBJ1-2	TRBV6-1	13	CATRQLANYGYTF
TRBJ2-3	TRBV2	13	CASSGEGTDTQYF
TRBJ2-1	TRBV5-1	16	CASSPTSGRLVNEQFF
TRBJ2-7	TRBV6-4	14	CARNPGAGNYEQYF
TRBJ2-1	TRBV20-1	13	CSARGLDLNEQFF
TRBJ2-2	TRBV11-2	15	CASSLDGPYTGELFF
TRBJ2-1	TRBV27	14	CASTPGPKGNEQFF
TRBJ2-7	TRBV7-2	12	CASSVGSMEQYF
TRBJ2-1	TRBV10-3	16	CAISGVLGAGDNEQFF
TRBJ2-1	TRBV24-1	15	CATSVGGSLGNEQFF
TRBJ1-5	TRBV7-2	13	CASSLGQSRPQHF
TRBJ2-7	TRBV7-2	12	CASSLMSYEQYF
TRBJ1-4	TRBV6-4	14	CARTQGVANEKLFF
TRBJ1-5	TRBV20-1	12	CSVDRVNQPQHF
TRBJ1-3	TRBV12-3/TRBV12-4	14	CASSFAMDGNTIYF
TRBJ2-2	TRBV9	16	CASSALRGANTGELFF
TRBJ1-1	TRBV20-1	12	CSSLAGYTEAFF
TRBJ2-2	TRBV29-1	14	CSVGAGTNTGELFF
-	TRBV4-3	15	CASRVLAGDGNEQYF
TRBJ2-5	TRBV29-1	12	CSVGHGGETQYF
TRBJ2-3	TRBV20-1	17	CSASGLAGEGGTDTQYF
TRBJ2-1	TRBV19	13	CASSLAAYNEQFF
TRBJ2-3	TRBV28	16	CASSHTTGGSTDTQYF
TRBJ1-1	TRBV20-1	15	CSARAFRTGAAEAFF
TRBJ2-3	TRBV12-3/TRBV12-4	12	CASRGGSDTQYF
TRBJ2-7	TRBV6-1	14	CASTTDRGFGEQYF